One sample yielded the 12 T cell receptor beta chains listed below, sequenced in a study of blood T cell repertoires in COVID-19. Assay used: immunoSEQ multiplex PCR; TCRdb lists only in-frame clones, some missing. The data hold tens of thousands of clones, with about nine tenths observed a single time. Sequenced material: peripheral blood. Source of these receptors: a man between 45 and 60 years old with active COVID-19.

CDR3 in amino acids: CASSPSRDRGLNTEAFF. The CDR3 DNA is TGTGCCAGCAGTCCCTCCCGGGACAGGGGGCTGAACACTGAAGCTTTCTTT. V gene TRBV28 combines with J gene TRBJ1-1; 12 bases agree with TRBD1. The CDR3 length is 17 residues. The trim removed 5 bases at V and 0 bases at J, leaving 7 bases unmatched. The germline CDR1 and CDR2 sequences are MDHEN and SYDVKM.

The genes are TRBV19 and TRBJ1-2; D is uncertain. The germline V gene encodes CDR1 LNHDA and CDR2 SQIVND (reference sequence). The CDR3 is 12 residues long. Trimming pared 6 bases from V and 8 bases from J, leaving 13 bases between. The CDR3 region is CASRPGSFGYTF. CDR3 in DNA: TGTGCCAGTAGACCGGGGAGTTTCGGCTACACCTTC.

The gene calls are TRBV9 and TRBJ2-1; 16 nucleotides align to TRBD2. V was clipped by 3 bases and J by 3 bases; unmatched bases: 3. This CDR3 is 17 amino acids long. Germline CDR1 and CDR2: SGDLS and YYNGEE. The CDR3 DNA follows: TGTGCCAGCAGCGCCGGGACTAGCGGGAGGGTCTACAATGAGCAGTTCTTC. The encoded protein is CASSAGTSGRVYNEQFF.

V and J are TRBV5-6 and TRBJ2-1, with 10 positions matching TRBD2. V gave up 2 bases and J gave up 7 bases; unmatched junction bases: 9. Germline V gene sequence: CDR1 SGHDT, CDR2 YYEEEE. The CDR3 runs 16 residues. CDR3 loop: CASSFRASGSMNEQFF. The CDR3 DNA reads as TGTGCCAGCAGCTTCAGAGCTAGCGGGAGCATGAATGAGCAGTTCTTC.

The CDR3 DNA is TGTGCCAGCAGCAGCGACAGGGGTCGCAATCAGCCCCAGCATTTT. This translates into CASSSDRGRNQPQHF. The J gene is TRBJ1-5, the V gene TRBV6-5; 8 bases align to TRBD1. Germline V gives CDR1 MNHEY, CDR2 SVGAGI. The V gene end was trimmed by 6 bases and the J gene end by 2 bases; junction bases not matched to a gene: 6. This CDR3 is built from 15 residues.

This rearrangement joins TRBV4-2 to TRBJ2-3, with 7 bases lining up with TRBD2. In germline, CDR1 is LGHNA, CDR2 YNFKEQ. J was trimmed by 5 bases and V by 1 base; bases with no gene match: 15. CDR3 length equals 18 residues. In DNA, the CDR3 is TGTGCCAGCAGCCAAGGTAGGGAGGGCCCCTCATCTGGAGATACGCAGTATTTT. Amino acids: CASSQGREGPSSGDTQYF.

V and J are TRBV27 and TRBJ1-1; D is unclear. The CDR3 runs to 13 residues. The germline V gene has CDR1 MNHEY and CDR2 SMNVEV (reference sequence). V lost 0 bases and J lost 5, with 7 bases in between. CDR3 residues: CASSLSAGTEAFF. CDR3 nucleotides: TGTGCCAGCAGTTTATCCGCGGGGACTGAAGCTTTCTTT.

This clone has a single count. V is TRBV2 and J is TRBJ1-6, with D possibly TRBD1 on 6 matching bases. Per the germline V gene, CDR1 is SNHLY and CDR2 is FYNNEI. V was pared by 2 bases and J by 7 bases, with 9 bases between. This CDR3 has 14 amino acids. The CDR3 reads CASSEQGRNSPLHF. In nucleotides, the CDR3 is TGTGCCAGCAGTGAACAGGGGCGGAATTCACCCCTCCACTTT.

The chain links TRBV19 to TRBJ2-7, with D perhaps matching TRBD1 (6 bases). Trimming cost V 7 bases and J 0 bases, with 13 bases left between them. Germline lookup yields CDR1 LNHDA and CDR2 SQIVND (reference sequence). CDR3 length: 14 residues. The CDR3, as DNA: TGTGCCAGTACCCGGGACACCAACTCCTACGAGCAGTACTTC. It encodes CASTRDTNSYEQYF. Filled out from reference TRBV19 and TRBJ2-7, the complete variable domain reads DGGITQSPKYLFRKEGQNVTLSCEQNLNHDAMYWYRQDPGQGLRLIYYSQIVNDFQKGDIAEGYSVSREKKESFPLTVTSAQKNPTAFYLCASTRDTNSYEQYFGPGTRLTVT.

This sequence joins TRBV19 and TRBJ1-1; D is possibly TRBD1 (5 bases). Germline CDR1 and CDR2: LNHDA and SQIVND (reference sequence). V dropped 7 bases and J dropped 5 bases, with 14 bases sitting between them. The CDR3 contains 13 residues. In nucleotides, the CDR3 is TGTGCCAGTACGGGGGGACGGAGAACTGAAGCTTTCTTT. It codes for CASTGGRRTEAFF. The full variable domain, completed using reference TRBV19 and TRBJ1-1, is DGGITQSPKYLFRKEGQNVTLSCEQNLNHDAMYWYRQDPGQGLRLIYYSQIVNDFQKGDIAEGYSVSREKKESFPLTVTSAQKNPTAFYLCASTGGRRTEAFFGQGTRLTVV.

This clone was counted once. The J gene is TRBJ2-1, the V gene TRBV5-4, with a tentative D call TRBD1 (7 bases). V was clipped by 6 bases and J by 0 bases, with 13 bases between them. The germline V gene has CDR1 SGHNT and CDR2 YYREEE (reference sequence). The CDR3 spans 15 residues. This chain's CDR3 is CASTSQGGSYNEQFF. The CDR3 region has the DNA TGTGCCAGCACCAGCCAGGGGGGCTCCTACAATGAGCAGTTCTTC.

The chain uses TRBV6-5 and TRBJ2-7; tentative D call: TRBD1 (6 bases). With 0 bases removed from V and 7 bases from J, the gap between germline ends came to 13 bases. The germline V gene encodes CDR1 MNHEY and CDR2 SVGAGI. The CDR3 has 14 amino acids. The CDR3, as DNA: TGTGCCAGCAGTTACTCGACGGCAGGGGTTGAGCAGTACTTC. Residues: CASSYSTAGVEQYF.